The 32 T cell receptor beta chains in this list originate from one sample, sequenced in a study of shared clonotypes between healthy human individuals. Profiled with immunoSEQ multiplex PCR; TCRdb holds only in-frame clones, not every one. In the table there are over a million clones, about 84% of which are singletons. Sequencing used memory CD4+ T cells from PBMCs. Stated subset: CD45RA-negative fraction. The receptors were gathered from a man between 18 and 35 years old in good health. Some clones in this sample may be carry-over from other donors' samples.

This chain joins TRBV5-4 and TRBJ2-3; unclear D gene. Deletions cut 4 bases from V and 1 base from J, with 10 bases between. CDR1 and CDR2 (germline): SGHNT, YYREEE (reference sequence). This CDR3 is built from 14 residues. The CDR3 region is CASSATGRTDTQYF. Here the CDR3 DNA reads TGTGCCAGCAGCGCGACTGGCCGCACAGATACGCAGTATTTT.

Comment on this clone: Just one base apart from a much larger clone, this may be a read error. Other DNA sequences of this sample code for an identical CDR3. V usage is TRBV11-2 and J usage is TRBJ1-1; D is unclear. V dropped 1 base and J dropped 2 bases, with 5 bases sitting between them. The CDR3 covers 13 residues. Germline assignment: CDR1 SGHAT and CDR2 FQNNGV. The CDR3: CASSLGLNTEAFF. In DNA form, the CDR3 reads TGTGCCAGCAGCTTAGGGCTCAACACTGAAGCTTTCTTT.

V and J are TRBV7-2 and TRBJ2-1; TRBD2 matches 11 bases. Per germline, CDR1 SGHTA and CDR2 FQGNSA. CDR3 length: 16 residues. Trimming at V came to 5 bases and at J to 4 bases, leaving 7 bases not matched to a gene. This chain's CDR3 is CASSPGTSGLYNEQFF. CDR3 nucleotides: TGTGCCAGCAGCCCGGGGACTAGCGGACTTTACAATGAGCAGTTCTTC. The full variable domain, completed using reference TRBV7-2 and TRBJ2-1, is GAGVSQSPSNKVTEKGKDVELRCDPISGHTALYWYRQSLGQGLEFLIYFQGNSAPDKSGLPSDRFSAERTGGSVSTLTIQRTQQEDSAVYLCASSPGTSGLYNEQFFGPGTRLTVL.

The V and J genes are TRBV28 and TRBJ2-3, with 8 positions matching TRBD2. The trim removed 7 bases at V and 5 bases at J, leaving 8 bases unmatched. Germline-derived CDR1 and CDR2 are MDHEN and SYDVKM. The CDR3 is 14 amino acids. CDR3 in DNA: TGTGCCAGCAAAGCGGGAGATTATAGAGATACGCAGTATTTT. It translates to CASKAGDYRDTQYF.

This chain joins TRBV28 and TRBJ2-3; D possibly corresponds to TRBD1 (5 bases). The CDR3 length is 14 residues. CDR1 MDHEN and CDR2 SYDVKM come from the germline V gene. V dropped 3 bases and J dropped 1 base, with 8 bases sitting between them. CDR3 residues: CASSLPTGTDTQYF. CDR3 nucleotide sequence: TGTGCCAGCAGTTTGCCGACAGGCACAGATACGCAGTATTTT. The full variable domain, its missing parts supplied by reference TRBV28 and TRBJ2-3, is DVKVTQSSRYLVKRTGEKVFLECVQDMDHENMFWYRQDPGLGLRLIYFSYDVKMKEKGDIPEGYSVSREKKERFSLILESASTNQTSMYLCASSLPTGTDTQYFGPGTRLTVL.

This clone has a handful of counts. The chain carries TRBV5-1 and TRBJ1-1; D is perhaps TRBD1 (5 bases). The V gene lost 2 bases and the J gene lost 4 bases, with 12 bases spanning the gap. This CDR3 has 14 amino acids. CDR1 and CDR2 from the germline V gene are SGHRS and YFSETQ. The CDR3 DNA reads TGCGCCAGCAGCTTTTCGGGGCTAGGCACTGAAGCTTTCTTT. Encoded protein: CASSFSGLGTEAFF. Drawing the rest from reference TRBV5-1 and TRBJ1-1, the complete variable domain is KAGVTQTPRYLIKTRGQQVTLSCSPISGHRSVSWYQQTPGQGLQFLFEYFSETQRNKGNFPGRFSGRQFSNSRSEMNVSTLELGDSALYLCASSFSGLGTEAFFGQGTRLTVV.

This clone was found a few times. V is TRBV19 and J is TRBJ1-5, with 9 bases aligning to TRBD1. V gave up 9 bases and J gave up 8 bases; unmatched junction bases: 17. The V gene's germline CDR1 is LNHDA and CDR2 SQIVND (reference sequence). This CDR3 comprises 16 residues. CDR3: CASGLDRGPGNEPQHF. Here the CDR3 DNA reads TGTGCCAGCGGCTTGGACAGGGGCCCTGGGAATGAGCCCCAGCATTTT.

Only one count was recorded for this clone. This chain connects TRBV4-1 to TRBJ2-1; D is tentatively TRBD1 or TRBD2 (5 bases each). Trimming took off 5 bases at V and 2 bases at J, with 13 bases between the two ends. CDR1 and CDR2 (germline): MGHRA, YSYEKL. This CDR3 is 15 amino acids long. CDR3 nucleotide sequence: TGCGCCAGCAGCAGCCGGGACGGAGCCTACAATGAGCAGTTCTTC. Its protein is CASSSRDGAYNEQFF.

This CDR3 is CASARDSLFNEQFF. CDR3 coding DNA: TGTGCCAGCGCCCGGGACAGCTTATTCAATGAGCAGTTCTTC. This sequence joins TRBV11-2 and TRBJ2-1; 7 bases are a match to TRBD1. Germline lookup yields CDR1 SGHAT and CDR2 FQNNGV. This CDR3 comprises 14 residues. With 8 bases clipped from V and 6 bases from J, the junction kept 10 bases outside the gene matches.

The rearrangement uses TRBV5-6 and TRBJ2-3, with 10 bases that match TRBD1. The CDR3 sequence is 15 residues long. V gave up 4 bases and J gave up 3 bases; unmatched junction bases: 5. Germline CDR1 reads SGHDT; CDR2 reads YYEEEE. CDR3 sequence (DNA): TGTGCCAGCAGCGTGCGACAGGGGGCAACAGATACGCAGTATTTT. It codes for CASSVRQGATDTQYF. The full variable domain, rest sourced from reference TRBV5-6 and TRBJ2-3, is DAGVTQSPTHLIKTRGQQVTLRCSPKSGHDTVSWYQQALGQGPQFIFQYYEEEERQRGNFPDRFSGHQFPNYSSELNVNALLLGDSALYLCASSVRQGATDTQYFGPGTRLTVL.

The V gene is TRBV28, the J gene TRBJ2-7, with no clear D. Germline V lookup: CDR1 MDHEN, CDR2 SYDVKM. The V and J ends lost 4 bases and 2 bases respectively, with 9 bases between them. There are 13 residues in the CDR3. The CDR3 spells CASSSDPPYEQYF. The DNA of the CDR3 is TGTGCCAGCAGTTCGGACCCTCCCTACGAGCAGTACTTC. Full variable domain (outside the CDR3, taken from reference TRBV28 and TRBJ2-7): DVKVTQSSRYLVKRTGEKVFLECVQDMDHENMFWYRQDPGLGLRLIYFSYDVKMKEKGDIPEGYSVSREKKERFSLILESASTNQTSMYLCASSSDPPYEQYFGPGTRLTVT.

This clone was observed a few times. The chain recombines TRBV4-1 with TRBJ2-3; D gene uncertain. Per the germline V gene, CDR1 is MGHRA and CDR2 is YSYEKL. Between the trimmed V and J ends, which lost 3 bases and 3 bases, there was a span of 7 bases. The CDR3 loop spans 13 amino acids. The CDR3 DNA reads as TGCGCCAGCAGCCAGCTGGAGACAGATACGCAGTATTTT. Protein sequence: CASSQLETDTQYF.

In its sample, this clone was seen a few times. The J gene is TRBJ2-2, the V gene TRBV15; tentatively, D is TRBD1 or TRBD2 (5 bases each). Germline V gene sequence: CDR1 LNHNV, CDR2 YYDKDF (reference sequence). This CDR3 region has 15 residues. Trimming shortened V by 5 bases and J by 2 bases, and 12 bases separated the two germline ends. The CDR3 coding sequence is TGTGCCACCAGCTGGGACCGACTAAACACCGGGGAGCTGTTTTTT. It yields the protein CATSWDRLNTGELFF.

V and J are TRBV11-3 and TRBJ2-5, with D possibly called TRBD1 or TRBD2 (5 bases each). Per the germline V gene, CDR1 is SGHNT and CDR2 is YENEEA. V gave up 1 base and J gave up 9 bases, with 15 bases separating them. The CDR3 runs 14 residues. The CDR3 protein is CASSLGGRSTAQYF. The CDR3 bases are TGTGCCAGCAGCTTAGGGGGACGTTCGACGGCCCAGTACTTC.

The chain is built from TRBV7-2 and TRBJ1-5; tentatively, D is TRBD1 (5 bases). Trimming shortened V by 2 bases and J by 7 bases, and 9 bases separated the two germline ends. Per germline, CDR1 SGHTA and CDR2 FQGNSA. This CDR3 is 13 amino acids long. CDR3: CASSLFNRQPQHF. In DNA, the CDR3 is TGTGCCAGCAGCTTATTTAACAGGCAGCCCCAGCATTTT.

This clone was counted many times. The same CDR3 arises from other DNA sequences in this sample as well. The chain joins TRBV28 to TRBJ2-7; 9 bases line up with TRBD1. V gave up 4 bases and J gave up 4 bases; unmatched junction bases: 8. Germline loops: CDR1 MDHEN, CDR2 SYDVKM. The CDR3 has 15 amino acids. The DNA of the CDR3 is TGTGCCAGCAGTTCTCCGGGACAGGGTTCTTACGAGCAGTACTTC. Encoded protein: CASSSPGQGSYEQYF.

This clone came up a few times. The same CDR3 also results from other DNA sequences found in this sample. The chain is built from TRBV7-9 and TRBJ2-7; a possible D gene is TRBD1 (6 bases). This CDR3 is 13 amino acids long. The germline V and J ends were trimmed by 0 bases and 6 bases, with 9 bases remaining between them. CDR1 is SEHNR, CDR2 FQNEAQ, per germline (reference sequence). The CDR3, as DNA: TGTGCCAGCAGCTTAGCTGGGGGCGGCGAGCAGTACTTC. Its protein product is CASSLAGGGEQYF. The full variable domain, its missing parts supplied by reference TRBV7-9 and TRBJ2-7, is DTGVSQNPRHKITKRGQNVTFRCDPISEHNRLYWYRQTLGQGPEFLTYFQNEAQLEKSRLLSDRFSAERPKGSFSTLEIQRTEQGDSAMYLCASSLAGGGEQYFGPGTRLTVT.

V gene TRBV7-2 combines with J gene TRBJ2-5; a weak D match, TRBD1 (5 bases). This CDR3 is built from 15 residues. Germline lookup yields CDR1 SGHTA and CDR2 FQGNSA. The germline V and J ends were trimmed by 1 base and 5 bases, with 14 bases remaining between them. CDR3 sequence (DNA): TGTGCCAGCAGCTTAGGAAGTTCCAGGGTGGAGACCCAGTACTTC. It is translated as CASSLGSSRVETQYF.

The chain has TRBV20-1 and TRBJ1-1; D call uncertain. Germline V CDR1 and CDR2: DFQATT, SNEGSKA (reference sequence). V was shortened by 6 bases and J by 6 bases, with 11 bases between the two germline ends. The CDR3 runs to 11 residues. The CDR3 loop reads CSALLVPEAFF. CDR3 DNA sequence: TGCAGTGCCCTTCTAGTACCTGAAGCTTTCTTT.

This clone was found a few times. For the CDR3, the DNA is TGTGCCAGCAGCGTAGCTCTGAGTAGCTCCTACGAGCAGTACTTC. Protein: CASSVALSSSYEQYF. This chain uses TRBV9 with TRBJ2-7; D not certain. Germline lookup yields CDR1 SGDLS and CDR2 YYNGEE. The CDR3 covers 15 residues. V lost 0 bases and J 0 bases, leaving 10 bases between the germline ends.

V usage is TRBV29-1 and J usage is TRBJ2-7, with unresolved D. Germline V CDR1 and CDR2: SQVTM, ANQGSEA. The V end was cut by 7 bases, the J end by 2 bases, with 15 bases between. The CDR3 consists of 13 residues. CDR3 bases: TGCAGCGCAGCTAGGTTGGGCCCCTACGAGCAGTACTTC. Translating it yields CSAARLGPYEQYF.

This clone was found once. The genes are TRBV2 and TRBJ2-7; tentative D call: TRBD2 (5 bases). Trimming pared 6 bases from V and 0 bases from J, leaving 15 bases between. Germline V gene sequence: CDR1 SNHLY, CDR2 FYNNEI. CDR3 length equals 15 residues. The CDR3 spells CASRERAESSYEQYF. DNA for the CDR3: TGTGCCAGCAGGGAACGAGCGGAAAGCTCCTACGAGCAGTACTTC.

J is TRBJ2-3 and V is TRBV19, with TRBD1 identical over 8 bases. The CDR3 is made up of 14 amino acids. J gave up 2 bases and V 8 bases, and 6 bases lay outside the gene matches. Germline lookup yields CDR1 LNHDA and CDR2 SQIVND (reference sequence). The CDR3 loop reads CASGGQASTDTQYF. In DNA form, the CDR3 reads TGTGCCAGTGGGGGACAGGCCTCCACAGATACGCAGTATTTT.

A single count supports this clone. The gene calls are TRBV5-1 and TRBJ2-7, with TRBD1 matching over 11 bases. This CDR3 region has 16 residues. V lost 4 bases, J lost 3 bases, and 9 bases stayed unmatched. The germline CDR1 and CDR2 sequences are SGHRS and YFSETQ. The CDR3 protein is CASSLISGTGGYEQYF. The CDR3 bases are TGCGCCAGCAGCCTAATATCGGGGACAGGGGGCTACGAGCAGTACTTC.

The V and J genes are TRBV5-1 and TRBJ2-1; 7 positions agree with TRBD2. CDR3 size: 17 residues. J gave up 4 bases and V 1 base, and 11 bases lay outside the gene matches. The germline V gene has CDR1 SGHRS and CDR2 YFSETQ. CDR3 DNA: TGCGCCAGCAGCTTGCAACCGCGGGAGAGCGGATACAATGAGCAGTTCTTC. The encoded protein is CASSLQPRESGYNEQFF. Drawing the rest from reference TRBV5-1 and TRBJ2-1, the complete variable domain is KAGVTQTPRYLIKTRGQQVTLSCSPISGHRSVSWYQQTPGQGLQFLFEYFSETQRNKGNFPGRFSGRQFSNSRSEMNVSTLELGDSALYLCASSLQPRESGYNEQFFGPGTRLTVL.

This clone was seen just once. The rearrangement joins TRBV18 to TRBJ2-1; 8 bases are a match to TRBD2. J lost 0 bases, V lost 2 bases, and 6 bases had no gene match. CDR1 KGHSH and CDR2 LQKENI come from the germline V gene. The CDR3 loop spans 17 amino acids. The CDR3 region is CASSPTSGYSSYNEQFF. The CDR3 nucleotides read TGTGCCAGCTCACCAACTAGCGGATACAGCTCCTACAATGAGCAGTTCTTC.

The CDR3 reads CASSTGLLPQYNEQFF. The CDR3 bases are TGCGCCAGCAGCACGGGACTCCTACCCCAATACAATGAGCAGTTCTTC. V and J are TRBV5-1 and TRBJ2-1; maybe TRBD2 (6 bases). V was cut by 4 bases and J by 4 bases, with 18 bases left in between. The CDR3 spans 16 residues. CDR1 and CDR2 from the germline V gene are SGHRS and YFSETQ.

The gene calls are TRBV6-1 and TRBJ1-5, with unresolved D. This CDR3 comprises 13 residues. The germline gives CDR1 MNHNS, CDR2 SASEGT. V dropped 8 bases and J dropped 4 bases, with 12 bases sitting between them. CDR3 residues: CASVTELNQPQHF. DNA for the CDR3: TGTGCCAGCGTAACAGAGCTTAATCAGCCCCAGCATTTT.

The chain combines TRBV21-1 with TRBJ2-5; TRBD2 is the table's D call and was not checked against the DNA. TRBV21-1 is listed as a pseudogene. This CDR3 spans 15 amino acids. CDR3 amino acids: CASSKGADLEETQYF. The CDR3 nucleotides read TGTGCCAGCAGCAAAGGAGCGGATCTCGAAGAGACCCAGTACTTC.

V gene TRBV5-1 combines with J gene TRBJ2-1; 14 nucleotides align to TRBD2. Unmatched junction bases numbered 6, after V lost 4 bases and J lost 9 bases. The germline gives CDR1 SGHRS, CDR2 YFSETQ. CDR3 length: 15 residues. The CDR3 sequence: CASSVTSGRAGEQFF. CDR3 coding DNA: TGCGCCAGCAGCGTGACTAGCGGGAGGGCGGGTGAGCAGTTCTTC.

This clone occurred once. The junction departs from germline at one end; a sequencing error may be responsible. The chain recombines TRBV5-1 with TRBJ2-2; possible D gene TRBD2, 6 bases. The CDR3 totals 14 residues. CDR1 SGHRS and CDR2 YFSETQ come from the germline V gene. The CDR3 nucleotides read TGCGCCAGCACCACCGGGGGTTCCACCGGGGAGCTGTTCTTT. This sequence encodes CASTTGGSTGELFF.

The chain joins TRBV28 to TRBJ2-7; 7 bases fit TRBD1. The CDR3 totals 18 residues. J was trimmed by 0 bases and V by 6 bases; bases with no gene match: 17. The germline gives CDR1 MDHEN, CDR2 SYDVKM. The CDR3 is CASSIDRASGKISYEQYF. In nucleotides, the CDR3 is TGTGCCAGCAGCATAGACAGGGCCTCGGGAAAAATCTCCTACGAGCAGTACTTC.